A selection of T cell receptor beta chains follows, all from one sample in a study of blood T cell repertoires in COVID-19. Profiled with immunoSEQ multiplex PCR; TCRdb holds only in-frame clones, not every one. Altogether about 100,000 clones are present, 80% to 90% being singletons, with the ten largest covering roughly 1.2%. The sequenced material came from peripheral blood. Source of these receptors: a man older than 75 with active or convalescent COVID-19. Each CDR3 is given with its conserved first and last residue. D genes are given only for firm matches. Clone sizes are given selectively: once, few, many, or a class where the clone is expanded.

CDR3 length: 11; J gene: TRBJ1-1; clone size: NA; V gene: TRBV7-9; D gene: TRBD1; CDR3 DNA: TGTGCCAGCAGCTTTGACAGGGGCGCTTTCTTT; CDR3 protein: CASSFDRGAFF
CDR3 length: 13; J gene: TRBJ1-5; clone size: NA; V gene: TRBV30; D gene: NA; CDR3 DNA: TGTGCCTGGAGTCCGAGGAGCAATCAGCCCCAGCATTTT; CDR3 protein: CAWSPRSNQPQHF
CDR3 length: 16; J gene: TRBJ2-7; clone size: NA; V gene: TRBV4-1; D gene: TRBD1; CDR3 DNA: TGCGCCAGCAGCCAAGGGAGGGACAGGGGGACAGGGGAGCAGTACTTC; CDR3 protein: CASSQGRDRGTGEQYF
CDR3 length: 16; J gene: TRBJ1-5; clone size: NA; V gene: TRBV4-1; D gene: NA; CDR3 DNA: TGCGCCAGCAGCCAAGATCTACAGGTGTCCAATCAGCCCCAGCATTTT; CDR3 protein: CASSQDLQVSNQPQHF
CDR3 length: 13; J gene: TRBJ2-2; clone size: NA; V gene: TRBV5-4; D gene: NA; CDR3 DNA: TGTGCCAGCAGCTTCGACTACACCGGGGAGCTGTTTTTT; CDR3 protein: CASSFDYTGELFF
CDR3 length: 15; J gene: TRBJ2-7; clone size: NA; V gene: TRBV3-1/TRBV3-2; D gene: TRBD2; CDR3 DNA: TGTGCCAGCAGCAGACGGGAGGACCTCTCCTACGAGCAGTACTTC; CDR3 protein: CASSRREDLSYEQYF
CDR3 length: 15; J gene: TRBJ2-7; clone size: NA; V gene: TRBV9; D gene: TRBD1; CDR3 DNA: TGTGCCAGCAGCGTAGGCGTGACAGGGGGGAGCGAGCAGTACTTC; CDR3 protein: CASSVGVTGGSEQYF
CDR3 length: 14; J gene: TRBJ1-2; clone size: NA; V gene: TRBV5-1; D gene: TRBD1; CDR3 DNA: TGCGCCAGCAGCTTGGGAGGACAGGGTTGGGGCTACACCTTC; CDR3 protein: CASSLGGQGWGYTF
CDR3 length: 15; J gene: TRBJ2-3; clone size: NA; V gene: TRBV24-1; D gene: NA; CDR3 DNA: TGTGCCACCAGTGATTGGACGGCGGGGACGGGGACGCAGTATTTT; CDR3 protein: CATSDWTAGTGTQYF
CDR3 length: 15; J gene: TRBJ2-3; clone size: NA; V gene: TRBV9; D gene: TRBD2; CDR3 DNA: TGTGCCAGCAGCGTCGGACTAGCGTACACAGATACGCAGTATTTT; CDR3 protein: CASSVGLAYTDTQYF
CDR3 length: 14; J gene: TRBJ2-7; clone size: NA; V gene: TRBV6-5; D gene: NA; CDR3 DNA: TGTGCCAGCAGAAATCCAACGGGATCCTACGAGCAGTACTTC; CDR3 protein: CASRNPTGSYEQYF
CDR3 length: 15; J gene: TRBJ2-3; clone size: once; V gene: TRBV5-1; D gene: NA; CDR3 DNA: TGCGCCAGCAGCTTGGTCTCTGGGGGGACAGATACGCAGTATTTT; CDR3 protein: CASSLVSGGTDTQYF
CDR3 length: 14; J gene: TRBJ2-1; clone size: NA; V gene: TRBV29-1; D gene: TRBD1; CDR3 DNA: TGCAGCGTCAAGCCGGGACAGAGAGGCAGTGAGCAGTTCTTC; CDR3 protein: CSVKPGQRGSEQFF
CDR3 length: 14; J gene: TRBJ2-7; clone size: NA; V gene: TRBV5-6; D gene: NA; CDR3 DNA: TGTGCCAGCAGTTCGTCAGGAGGGTCAGACGAGCAGTACTTC; CDR3 protein: CASSSSGGSDEQYF
CDR3 length: 15; J gene: TRBJ2-6; clone size: NA; V gene: TRBV20-1; D gene: NA; CDR3 DNA: TGCAGTGCTAGTGGCACAATGCCTGGGGCCAACGTCCTGACTTTC; CDR3 protein: CSASGTMPGANVLTF
CDR3 length: 13; J gene: TRBJ2-3; clone size: NA; V gene: TRBV14; D gene: NA; CDR3 DNA: TGTGCCAGCAGCCCAGGCCCTCCCGATACGCAGTATTTT; CDR3 protein: CASSPGPPDTQYF
CDR3 length: 16; J gene: TRBJ1-3; clone size: NA; V gene: TRBV9; D gene: NA; CDR3 DNA: TGTGCCAGCAGCGTAGGTGGGACATCCTCTGGAAACACCATATATTTT; CDR3 protein: CASSVGGTSSGNTIYF
CDR3 length: 13; J gene: TRBJ1-4; clone size: NA; V gene: TRBV6-5; D gene: NA; CDR3 DNA: TGTGCCAGCACGGGAGGGCCTAATGAAAAACTGTTTTTT; CDR3 protein: CASTGGPNEKLFF
CDR3 length: 14; J gene: TRBJ2-7; clone size: NA; V gene: TRBV7-8; D gene: NA; CDR3 DNA: TGTGCCAGCAGGGTGGGGCGGACATCCAACGAGCAGTACTTC; CDR3 protein: CASRVGRTSNEQYF
CDR3 length: 15; J gene: TRBJ1-2; clone size: NA; V gene: TRBV5-1; D gene: TRBD1; CDR3 DNA: TGCGCCAGCAGCCTGGGACAGGGGGAGTCCTATGGCTACACCTTC; CDR3 protein: CASSLGQGESYGYTF
CDR3 length: 15; J gene: TRBJ2-7; clone size: many; V gene: TRBV4-3; D gene: TRBD2; CDR3 DNA: TGCGCCAGCAGCCAAGGGGTAGCGGGGACCTACGAGCAGTACTTC; CDR3 protein: CASSQGVAGTYEQYF
CDR3 length: 14; J gene: TRBJ2-5; clone size: once; V gene: TRBV6-2/TRBV6-3; D gene: TRBD1; CDR3 DNA: TGTGCCAGCAGTTACTCGAACAGGGGGGAGACCCAGTACTTC; CDR3 protein: CASSYSNRGETQYF
CDR3 length: 16; J gene: TRBJ2-2; clone size: NA; V gene: TRBV19; D gene: TRBD1; CDR3 DNA: TGTGCCAGTAGCTCGACAGGGGTAGCGAACACCGGGGAGCTGTTTTTT; CDR3 protein: CASSSTGVANTGELFF
CDR3 length: 15; J gene: TRBJ1-1; clone size: NA; V gene: TRBV5-1; D gene: NA; CDR3 DNA: TGCGCCAGCAGCTTGCCAACCGGGGGGAACACTGAAGCTTTCTTT; CDR3 protein: CASSLPTGGNTEAFF
CDR3 length: 16; J gene: TRBJ2-1; clone size: NA; V gene: TRBV5-1; D gene: NA; CDR3 DNA: TGCGCCAGCAGCTTGAGTCAAGCTAGCGCTAGTTGGGAGCAGTTCTTC; CDR3 protein: CASSLSQASASWEQFF
CDR3 length: 16; J gene: TRBJ2-7; clone size: NA; V gene: TRBV4-2; D gene: TRBD2; CDR3 DNA: TGTGCCAGCAGCCAAGATGCGGGGCGGGAGAGCTACGAGCAGTACTTC; CDR3 protein: CASSQDAGRESYEQYF
CDR3 length: 14; J gene: TRBJ1-4; clone size: NA; V gene: TRBV4-2; D gene: NA; CDR3 DNA: TGTGCCAGCAGCCAAGCCGGGGGTGGGGAAAAACTGTTTTTT; CDR3 protein: CASSQAGGGEKLFF
CDR3 length: 16; J gene: TRBJ2-6; clone size: NA; V gene: TRBV27; D gene: TRBD2; CDR3 DNA: TGTGCCAGCAGTTTCCTAGCGGGTACTGGGGCCAACGTCCTGACTTTC; CDR3 protein: CASSFLAGTGANVLTF
CDR3 length: 16; J gene: TRBJ2-4; clone size: NA; V gene: TRBV6-4; D gene: NA; CDR3 DNA: TGTGCCAGCAGTCCACAGGGAACACTAGCCAAAAACATTCAGTACTTC; CDR3 protein: CASSPQGTLAKNIQYF